One sample yielded the 20 T cell receptor beta chains listed below, sequenced in a study of CD8+ T cells in alopecia areata. Treatment defined: oral pan-JAK inhibitor, 5-10 mg twice daily. Once RNA had been extracted, it was reverse transcribed into cDNA to act as the sequencing template. Only in-frame clones appear in the TCRdb table, and some are missing; sequencing was by immunoSEQ multiplex PCR. This table holds 90,000 to 120,000 clones, about four fifths found once. The starting material was CD8+ T cells sorted from blood, obtained at week 24, from a patient treated with tofacitinib. The origin of the receptors is a human donor with alopecia areata.

The J gene is TRBJ1-1, the V gene TRBV30; TRBD1 is a possible D gene (6 bases). V shed 2 bases and J shed 4 bases, with 11 bases lying between them. Per the germline V gene, CDR1 is GTSNPN and CDR2 is SVGIG (reference sequence). CDR3 length: 13 amino acids. The CDR3 DNA is TGTGCCTGGAGTACAGGGATAGGCACTGAAGCTTTCTTT. Its protein product is CAWSTGIGTEAFF.

The gene calls are TRBV15 and TRBJ1-6; possible D gene TRBD1, 5 bases. The V gene's germline CDR1 is LNHNV and CDR2 YYDKDF (reference sequence). Trimming shortened V by 5 bases and J by 8 bases, and 16 bases separated the two germline ends. The CDR3 has 15 amino acids. The CDR3 spells CATSPRDYLDSPLHF. DNA of the CDR3: TGTGCCACCAGCCCCCGGGACTACCTTGATTCACCCCTCCACTTT. Combining the CDR3 with reference TRBV15 and TRBJ1-6 gives the whole variable domain DAMVIQNPRYQVTQFGKPVTLSCSQTLNHNVMYWYQQKSSQAPKLLFHYYDKDFNNEADTPDNFQSRRPNTSFCFLDIRSPGLGDTAMYLCATSPRDYLDSPLHFGNGTRLTVT.

Worth noting for this clone: One end of the junction varies from germline; a read error may be responsible. DNA for the CDR3: TGCGCCAGCAGCCAGAACACAGCGGTGTCCACTGGAGCTTTCTTT. Translating gives CASSQNTAVSTGAFF. This chain connects TRBV4-1 to TRBJ1-1; D ambiguous. Germline loops: CDR1 MGHRA, CDR2 YSYEKL. CDR3 size: 15 residues.

V usage is TRBV29-1 and J usage is TRBJ2-3, with unresolved D. V lost 1 base and J 2 bases, leaving 4 bases between the germline ends. The CDR3 is 12 residues long. Germline V lookup: CDR1 SQVTM, CDR2 ANQGSEA. Here the CDR3 DNA reads TGCAGCGTTGAAGTGGTCACAGATACGCAGTATTTT. It encodes CSVEVVTDTQYF.

The rearrangement links TRBV7-8 to TRBJ2-5, with 9 bases aligning to TRBD1. The V and J ends lost 3 bases and 0 bases, in that order; junction bases with no gene match: 2. This CDR3 region has 15 residues. CDR1 and CDR2 from the germline V gene are SGHVS and FQNEAQ. CDR3 protein: CASSFGQGNQETQYF. The CDR3 DNA reads as TGTGCCAGCAGCTTCGGACAGGGGAACCAAGAGACCCAGTACTTC. The full variable domain, completed using reference TRBV7-8 and TRBJ2-5, is GAGVSQSPRYKVAKRGQDVALRCDPISGHVSLFWYQQALGQGPEFLTYFQNEAQLDKSGLPSDRFFAERPEGSVSTLKIQRTQQEDSAVYLCASSFGQGNQETQYFGPGTRLLVL.

This chain connects TRBV27 to TRBJ2-2; no firm D call. The CDR3 extends over 13 amino acids. The germline V and J ends were trimmed by 0 bases and 7 bases, with 6 bases remaining between them. Germline V CDR1 and CDR2: MNHEY, SMNVEV (reference sequence). The CDR3 coding sequence is TGTGCCAGCAGTTTATCAAACGGCGGGGAGCTGTTTTTT. This encodes CASSLSNGGELFF.

The V and J genes are TRBV29-1 and TRBJ2-5, with TRBD2 identical over 7 bases. Germline V gives CDR1 SQVTM, CDR2 ANQGSEA. The CDR3 runs to 13 residues. CDR3 sequence: CTRWEGHQETQYF. As DNA, the CDR3 is TGCACCCGCTGGGAGGGGCACCAAGAGACCCAGTACTTC.

The rearrangement links TRBV7-3 to TRBJ2-3; 8 nucleotides align to TRBD2. V trimming: 3 bases; J trimming: 1 base; junction bases outside the gene matches: 3. CDR1 and CDR2 from the germline V gene are SGHTA and FQGTGA. The CDR3 has 15 residues. Here the CDR3 reads CASSFGTSRTDTQYF. CDR3 coding DNA: TGTGCCAGCAGCTTCGGGACTAGTCGCACAGATACGCAGTATTTT.

This chain connects TRBV29-1 to TRBJ1-1; D perhaps matches TRBD1 (5 bases). The CDR3 extends over 15 amino acids. V dropped 4 bases and J dropped 0 bases, with 15 bases sitting between them. From germline, CDR1 is SQVTM and CDR2 ANQGSEA. CDR3 sequence (DNA): TGCAGCGTTGGCCAATTGAGGGGATTGAACACTGAAGCTTTCTTT. Protein product: CSVGQLRGLNTEAFF. The full variable domain, with the rest looked up from reference TRBV29-1 and TRBJ1-1, is SAVISQKPSRDICQRGTSLTIQCQVDSQVTMMFWYRQQPGQSLTLIATANQGSEATYESGFVIDKFPISRPNLTFSTLTVSNMSPEDSSIYLCSVGQLRGLNTEAFFGQGTRLTVV.

CDR3 DNA: TGCGCCAGCAGCGGAGGGGGGTTCTACAGTGGCTACACCTTC. Its protein is CASSGGGFYSGYTF. The chain carries TRBV5-1 and TRBJ1-2, with D possibly matching TRBD1 (6 bases). CDR3 length: 14 amino acids. From germline, CDR1 is SGHRS and CDR2 YFSETQ. V lost 4 bases, J lost 7 bases, and 17 bases lay in between.

In this sample, this clone turned up once. The V and J genes are TRBV6-5 and TRBJ1-1; D may be TRBD1 (6 bases). Trimming removed 0 bases at V and 1 base at J, with 9 bases between. Germline CDR1 is MNHEY and CDR2 is SVGAGI. CDR3 length equals 15 residues. This CDR3 reads CASSYSRTANTEAFF. As DNA, the CDR3 is TGTGCCAGCAGTTACTCGCGGACAGCGAACACTGAAGCTTTCTTT.

The V call is TRBV7-6, the J call TRBJ2-1; tentatively, D is TRBD2 (5 bases). The germline V and J ends were trimmed by 6 bases and 8 bases, with 11 bases remaining between them. The CDR3 length is 12 residues. The germline V gene has CDR1 SGHVS and CDR2 FNYEAQ. The CDR3, as DNA: TGTGCCAGCAGGGGATCGGGGTATGAGCAGTTCTTC. Translating gives CASRGSGYEQFF.

V is TRBV7-8 and J is TRBJ2-2; D ambiguous. The germline V gene has CDR1 SGHVS and CDR2 FQNEAQ. CDR3 size: 16 residues. Deletions cut 0 bases from V and 1 base from J, with 9 bases between. The CDR3 region is CASSLAHPGNTGELFF. The CDR3 DNA sequence: TGTGCCAGCAGCTTAGCGCATCCAGGGAACACCGGGGAGCTGTTTTTT.

The J gene is TRBJ2-7, the V gene TRBV4-3; D could derive from TRBD1 or TRBD2 (5 bases each). The germline CDR1 and CDR2 sequences are LGHNA and YSLEER. The CDR3 is 19 amino acids. Trimming left V 4 bases short and J 3 bases short, with 28 bases between. CDR3 nucleotides: TGCGCCAGCAGCCCGCATGGAGGTTGGACGGGGCGGCCCTTCTACGAGCAGTACTTC. Its translation: CASSPHGGWTGRPFYEQYF.

V gene TRBV29-1 combines with J gene TRBJ1-2; the match to TRBD1 covers 8 bases. The CDR3 extends over 12 amino acids. Germline CDR1 SQVTM, CDR2 ANQGSEA. In DNA, the CDR3 is TGCAACGCTAAGGACAGGGAAGATGGCTACACCTTC. This translates into CNAKDREDGYTF.

This rearrangement joins TRBV5-1 to TRBJ1-1, with D possibly being TRBD1 (5 bases). The CDR3 length is 14 residues. The V and J ends lost 4 bases and 5 bases respectively, with 15 bases between them. The V gene's germline CDR1 is SGHRS and CDR2 YFSETQ. The CDR3, as DNA: TGCGCCAGCAGCCCCGGTCGGGGGGAGACTGAAGCTTTCTTT. This translates into CASSPGRGETEAFF.

The chain couples TRBV29-1 to TRBJ1-2, with no clear D. Germline CDR1 reads SQVTM; CDR2 reads ANQGSEA. V lost 6 bases to trimming and J lost 8 bases, with 22 bases between them. The CDR3 contains 14 residues. CDR3 nucleotide sequence: TGCAGCGTCGCCCTAGGAGGGCCCCTATTAGGCTACACCTTC. Protein: CSVALGGPLLGYTF. The full variable domain, its missing parts supplied by reference TRBV29-1 and TRBJ1-2, is SAVISQKPSRDICQRGTSLTIQCQVDSQVTMMFWYRQQPGQSLTLIATANQGSEATYESGFVIDKFPISRPNLTFSTLTVSNMSPEDSSIYLCSVALGGPLLGYTFGSGTRLTVV.

J is TRBJ2-1 and V is TRBV25-1, with TRBD1 matching over 7 bases. Germline values: CDR1 MGHDK, CDR2 SYGVNS. This CDR3 contains 14 residues. V was clipped by 6 bases and J by 7 bases; unmatched bases: 9. The CDR3 reads CASSETGAGNEQFF. The CDR3 nucleotides are TGTGCCAGCAGCGAAACAGGGGCCGGTAATGAGCAGTTCTTC.

Points on this clone: Other DNA sequences from this sample encode an identical CDR3 as well. The chain employs TRBV9 and TRBJ2-2; unclear D gene. Trimming shortened V by 0 bases and J by 5 bases, and 2 bases separated the two germline ends. The germline V gene has CDR1 SGDLS and CDR2 YYNGEE. There are 12 residues in the CDR3. CDR3 protein: CASSVATGELFF. CDR3 DNA sequence: TGTGCCAGCAGCGTAGCAACCGGGGAGCTGTTTTTT.

The chain has TRBV19 and TRBJ1-2; the D gene is possibly TRBD1 (5 bases). This CDR3 has 15 residues. The germline gives CDR1 LNHDA, CDR2 SQIVND (reference sequence). With 5 bases removed from V and 4 bases from J, the gap between germline ends came to 17 bases. CDR3 amino acids: CASSAEPTGRYGYTF. The CDR3 nucleotides are TGTGCCAGTAGTGCCGAACCAACAGGTCGCTATGGCTACACCTTC. Full variable domain (rest looked up from reference TRBV19 and TRBJ1-2): DGGITQSPKYLFRKEGQNVTLSCEQNLNHDAMYWYRQDPGQGLRLIYYSQIVNDFQKGDIAEGYSVSREKKESFPLTVTSAQKNPTAFYLCASSAEPTGRYGYTFGSGTRLTVV.